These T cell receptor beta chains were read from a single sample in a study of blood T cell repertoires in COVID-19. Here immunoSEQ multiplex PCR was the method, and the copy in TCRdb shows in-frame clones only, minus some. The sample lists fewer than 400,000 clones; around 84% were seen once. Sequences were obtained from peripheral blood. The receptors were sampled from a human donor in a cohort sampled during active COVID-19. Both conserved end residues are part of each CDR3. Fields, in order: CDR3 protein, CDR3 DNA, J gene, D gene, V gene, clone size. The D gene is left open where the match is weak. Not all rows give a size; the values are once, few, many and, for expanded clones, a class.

cdr3_aa: CASAKGAEGANVLTF
cdr3_nt: TGTGCCAGCGCGAAGGGGGCAGAAGGGGCCAACGTCCTGACTTTC
j_call: TRBJ2-6
d_call: TRBD1
v_call: TRBV6-5
clone_size: -

cdr3_aa: CASSIIGGRPWNEQFF
cdr3_nt: TGTGCCAGTAGTATAATAGGCGGGAGGCCTTGGAATGAGCAGTTCTTC
j_call: TRBJ2-1
d_call: TRBD2
v_call: TRBV19
clone_size: once

cdr3_aa: CASSFTGGGGYGYTF
cdr3_nt: TGCGCCAGCAGCTTTACAGGGGGCGGAGGCTATGGCTACACCTTC
j_call: TRBJ1-2
d_call: TRBD1
v_call: TRBV5-1
clone_size: once

cdr3_aa: CASSLDSLRDGEQFF
cdr3_nt: TGTGCCAGCAGCCTCGATAGCTTACGTGATGGTGAGCAGTTCTTC
j_call: TRBJ2-1
d_call: -
v_call: TRBV4-2
clone_size: -

cdr3_aa: CASSLSIQGLGEQYF
cdr3_nt: TGTGCCAGCAGTTTATCTATACAGGGGCTGGGCGAGCAGTACTTC
j_call: TRBJ2-7
d_call: TRBD1
v_call: TRBV27
clone_size: -

cdr3_aa: CASSQDPTPAGDLTGELFF
cdr3_nt: TGCGCCAGCAGCCAAGATCCGACCCCAGCGGGGGACCTCACCGGGGAGCTGTTTTTT
j_call: TRBJ2-2
d_call: TRBD2
v_call: TRBV4-1
clone_size: once

cdr3_aa: CASSFGGFTDTQYF
cdr3_nt: TGCGCCAGCAGCTTCGGGGGGTTCACAGATACGCAGTATTTT
j_call: TRBJ2-3
d_call: TRBD2
v_call: TRBV5-1
clone_size: once

cdr3_aa: CASSELQARNSPLHF
cdr3_nt: TGTGCCAGCAGCGAACTCCAAGCTCGAAATTCACCCCTCCACTTT
j_call: TRBJ1-6
d_call: -
v_call: TRBV6-6
clone_size: few

cdr3_aa: CSVDGLDGGNEQFF
cdr3_nt: TGCAGCGTTGATGGTCTAGATGGAGGCAATGAGCAGTTCTTC
j_call: TRBJ2-1
d_call: -
v_call: TRBV29-1
clone_size: -

cdr3_aa: CATSDPSGAVPSTDTQYF
cdr3_nt: TGTGCCACCAGTGACCCGAGCGGGGCGGTCCCTAGCACAGATACGCAGTATTTT
j_call: TRBJ2-3
d_call: TRBD2
v_call: TRBV24-1
clone_size: -

cdr3_aa: CASSDGTGVYEQYF
cdr3_nt: TGTGCCAGCAGTGATGGGACAGGGGTCTACGAGCAGTACTTC
j_call: TRBJ2-7
d_call: TRBD1
v_call: TRBV25-1
clone_size: -

cdr3_aa: CASSLRYDTQYF
cdr3_nt: TGTGCCAGCAGCTTGCGCTACGATACGCAGTATTTT
j_call: TRBJ2-3
d_call: -
v_call: TRBV5-6
clone_size: -

cdr3_aa: CASSLDRGRNEQFF
cdr3_nt: TGTGCCAGCAGCTTGGACAGGGGGCGCAATGAGCAGTTCTTC
j_call: TRBJ2-1
d_call: TRBD1
v_call: TRBV5-6
clone_size: few

cdr3_aa: CASSLQGSETQYF
cdr3_nt: TGTGCCAGCAGCCTACAGGGAAGCGAGACCCAGTACTTC
j_call: TRBJ2-5
d_call: -
v_call: TRBV5-5
clone_size: -

cdr3_aa: CASSQTSGNYEQYF
cdr3_nt: TGCGCCAGCAGCCAAACTAGCGGGAACTACGAGCAGTACTTC
j_call: TRBJ2-7
d_call: TRBD2
v_call: TRBV4-1
clone_size: -

cdr3_aa: CASSYQRGETQYF
cdr3_nt: TGCGCCAGCAGTTACCAACGGGGAGAGACCCAGTACTTC
j_call: TRBJ2-5
d_call: -
v_call: TRBV10-1
clone_size: -

cdr3_aa: CASSVGGNYQETQYF
cdr3_nt: TGTGCCAGCAGCGTGGGAGGAAACTACCAAGAGACCCAGTACTTC
j_call: TRBJ2-5
d_call: -
v_call: TRBV9
clone_size: -

cdr3_aa: CASSRGTSGGLGTQYF
cdr3_nt: TGCGCCAGCAGCCGCGGGACTAGCGGGGGTTTGGGTACGCAGTATTTT
j_call: TRBJ2-3
d_call: TRBD2
v_call: TRBV4-1
clone_size: -

cdr3_aa: CASSLRASGGSYEQYF
cdr3_nt: TGTGCCAGCAGCTTAAGGGCTAGCGGGGGCTCCTACGAGCAGTACTTC
j_call: TRBJ2-7
d_call: TRBD2
v_call: TRBV7-3
clone_size: few

cdr3_aa: CASSLYPGLAGGDEQFF
cdr3_nt: TGCGCCAGCAGCCTTTATCCGGGACTAGCGGGAGGGGATGAGCAGTTCTTC
j_call: TRBJ2-1
d_call: TRBD2
v_call: TRBV5-1
clone_size: -

cdr3_aa: CASSQVSGNTQYF
cdr3_nt: TGTGCCAGCAGCCAAGTTTCAGGAAATACGCAGTATTTT
j_call: TRBJ2-3
d_call: -
v_call: TRBV3-1/TRBV3-2
clone_size: -

cdr3_aa: CASSRGEFGTQYF
cdr3_nt: TGTGCCAGCAGCCGGGGAGAGTTTGGGACCCAGTACTTC
j_call: TRBJ2-5
d_call: -
v_call: TRBV3-1/TRBV3-2
clone_size: once